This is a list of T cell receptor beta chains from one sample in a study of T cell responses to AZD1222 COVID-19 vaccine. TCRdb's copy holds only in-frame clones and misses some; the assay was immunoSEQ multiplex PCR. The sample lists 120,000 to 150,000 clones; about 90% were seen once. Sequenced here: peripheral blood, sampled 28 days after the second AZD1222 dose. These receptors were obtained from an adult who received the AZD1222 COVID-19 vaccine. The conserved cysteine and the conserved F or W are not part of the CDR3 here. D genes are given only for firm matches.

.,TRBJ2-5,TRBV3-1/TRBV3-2,ASSQVRGGTQETQY
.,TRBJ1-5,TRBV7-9,ASSFFPRGGKVGNQPQH
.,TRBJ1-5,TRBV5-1,ASSLGSNQPQH
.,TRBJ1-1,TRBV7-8,ASSRTRNTEAF
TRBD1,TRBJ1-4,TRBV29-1,SVPGQGGLNEKLF
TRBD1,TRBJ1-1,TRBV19,ASNRGRGRTEAF
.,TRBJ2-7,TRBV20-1,SARVHYEQY
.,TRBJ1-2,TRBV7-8,ASSLRPRVDGYT
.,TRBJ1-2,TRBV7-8,ASSSTFIANYGYT
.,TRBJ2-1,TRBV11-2,ASALDVEQF
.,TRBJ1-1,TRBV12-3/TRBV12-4,ASSTGHNTEAF
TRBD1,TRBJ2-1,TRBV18,ASSRDRGSEQF
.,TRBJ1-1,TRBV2,ASSEQGRGQTEAF
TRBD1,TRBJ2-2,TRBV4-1,ASSHGQGSVNTGELF
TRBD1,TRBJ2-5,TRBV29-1,SVAGTGQETQY
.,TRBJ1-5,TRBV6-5,ASSLDSNQPQH
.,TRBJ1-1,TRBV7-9,ASSLLGNTEAF